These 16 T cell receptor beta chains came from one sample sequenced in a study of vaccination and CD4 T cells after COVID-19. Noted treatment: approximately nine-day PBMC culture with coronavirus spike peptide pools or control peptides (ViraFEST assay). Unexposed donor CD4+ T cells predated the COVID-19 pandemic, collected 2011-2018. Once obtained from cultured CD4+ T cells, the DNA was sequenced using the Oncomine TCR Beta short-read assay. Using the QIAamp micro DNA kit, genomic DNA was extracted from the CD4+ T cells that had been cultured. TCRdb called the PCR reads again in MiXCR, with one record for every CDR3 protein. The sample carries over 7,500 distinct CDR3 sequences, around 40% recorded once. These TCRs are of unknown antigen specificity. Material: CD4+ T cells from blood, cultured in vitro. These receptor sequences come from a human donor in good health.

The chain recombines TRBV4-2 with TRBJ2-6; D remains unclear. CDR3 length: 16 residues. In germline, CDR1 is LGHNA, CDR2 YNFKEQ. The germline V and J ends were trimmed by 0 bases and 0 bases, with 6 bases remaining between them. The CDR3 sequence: CASSQDGDSGANVLTF. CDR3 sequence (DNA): TGTGCCAGCAGCCAAGATGGGGACTCTGGGGCCAACGTCCTGACTTTC.

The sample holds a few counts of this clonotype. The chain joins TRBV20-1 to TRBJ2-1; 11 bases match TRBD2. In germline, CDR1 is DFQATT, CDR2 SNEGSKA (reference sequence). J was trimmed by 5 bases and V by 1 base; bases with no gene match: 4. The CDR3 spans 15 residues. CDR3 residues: CSARGLAGGNNEQFF. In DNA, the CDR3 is TGCAGTGCTAGAGGGCTAGCGGGAGGCAACAATGAGCAGTTCTTC.

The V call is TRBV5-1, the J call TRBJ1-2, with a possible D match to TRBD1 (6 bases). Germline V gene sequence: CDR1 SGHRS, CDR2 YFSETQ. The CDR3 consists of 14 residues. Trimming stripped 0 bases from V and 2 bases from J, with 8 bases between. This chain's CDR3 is CASSLATGNYGYTF. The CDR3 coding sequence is TGCGCCAGCAGCTTGGCAACAGGGAACTATGGCTACACCTTC.

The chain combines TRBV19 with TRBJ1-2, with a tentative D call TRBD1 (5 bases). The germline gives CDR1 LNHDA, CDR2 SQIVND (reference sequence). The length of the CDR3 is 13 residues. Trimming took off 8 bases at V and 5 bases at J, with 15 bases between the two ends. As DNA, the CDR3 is TGTGCCAGTTTCCCCAGGGAAGGGTATGGCTACACCTTC. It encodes CASFPREGYGYTF.

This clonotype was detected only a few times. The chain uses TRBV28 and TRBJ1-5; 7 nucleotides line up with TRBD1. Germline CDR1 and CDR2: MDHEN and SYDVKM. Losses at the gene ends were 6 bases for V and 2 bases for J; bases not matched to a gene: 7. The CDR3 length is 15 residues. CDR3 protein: CASRKQGQGNQPQHF. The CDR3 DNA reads TGTGCCAGCAGGAAACAGGGGCAAGGCAATCAGCCCCAGCATTTT.

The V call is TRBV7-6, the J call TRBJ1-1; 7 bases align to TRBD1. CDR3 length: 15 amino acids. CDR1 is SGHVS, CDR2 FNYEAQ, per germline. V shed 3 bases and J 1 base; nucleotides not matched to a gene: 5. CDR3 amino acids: CASSFQQGKNTEAFF. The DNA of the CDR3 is TGTGCCAGCAGCTTCCAACAGGGGAAGAACACTGAAGCTTTCTTT.

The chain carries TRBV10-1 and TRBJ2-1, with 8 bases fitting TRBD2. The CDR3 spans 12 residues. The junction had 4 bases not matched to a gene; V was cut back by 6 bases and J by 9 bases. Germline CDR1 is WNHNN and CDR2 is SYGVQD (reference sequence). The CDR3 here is CASSRGTSEQFF. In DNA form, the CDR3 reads TGCGCCAGCAGCCGGGGGACTAGTGAGCAGTTCTTC.

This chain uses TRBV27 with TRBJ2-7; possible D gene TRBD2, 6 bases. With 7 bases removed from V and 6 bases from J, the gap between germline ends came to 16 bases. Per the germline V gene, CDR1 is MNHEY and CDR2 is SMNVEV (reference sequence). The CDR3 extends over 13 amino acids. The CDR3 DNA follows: TGTGCCAGCAATCTCAAGCCCGGGGGCGAGCAGTACTTC. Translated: CASNLKPGGEQYF.

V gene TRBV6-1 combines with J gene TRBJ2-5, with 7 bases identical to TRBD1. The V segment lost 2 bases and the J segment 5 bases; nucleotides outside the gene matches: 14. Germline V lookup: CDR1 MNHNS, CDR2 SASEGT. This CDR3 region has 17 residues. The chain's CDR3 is CASSEYVGGQIGETQYF. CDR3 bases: TGTGCCAGCAGTGAATATGTAGGGGGCCAGATAGGGGAGACCCAGTACTTC.

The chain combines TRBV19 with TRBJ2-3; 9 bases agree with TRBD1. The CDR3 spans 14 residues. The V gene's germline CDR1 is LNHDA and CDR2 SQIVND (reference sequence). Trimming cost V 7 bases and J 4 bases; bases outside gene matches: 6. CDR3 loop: CASMDRGGADTQYF. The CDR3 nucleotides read TGTGCCAGTATGGACAGGGGAGGGGCAGATACGCAGTATTTT.

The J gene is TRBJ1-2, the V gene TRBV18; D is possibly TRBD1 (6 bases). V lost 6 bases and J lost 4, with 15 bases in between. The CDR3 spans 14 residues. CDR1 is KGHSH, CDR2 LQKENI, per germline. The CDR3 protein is CASSLDRSSYGYTF. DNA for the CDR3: TGTGCCAGCTCGTTAGACAGGTCTAGCTATGGCTACACCTTC. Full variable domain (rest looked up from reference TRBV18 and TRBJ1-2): NAGVMQNPRHLVRRRGQEARLRCSPMKGHSHVYWYRQLPEEGLKFMVYLQKENIIDESGMPKERFSAEFPKEGPSILRIQQVVRGDSAAYFCASSLDRSSYGYTFGSGTRLTVV.

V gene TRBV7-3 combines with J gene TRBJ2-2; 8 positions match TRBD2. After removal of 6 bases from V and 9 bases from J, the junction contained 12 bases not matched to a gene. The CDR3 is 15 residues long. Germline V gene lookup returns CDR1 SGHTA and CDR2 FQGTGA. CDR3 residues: CASSLMASGSRELFF. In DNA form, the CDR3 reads TGTGCCAGCAGTTTGATGGCAAGCGGGAGCCGGGAGCTGTTTTTT. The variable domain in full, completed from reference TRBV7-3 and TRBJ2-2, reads GAGVSQTPSNKVTEKGKYVELRCDPISGHTALYWYRQSLGQGPEFLIYFQGTGAADDSGLPNDRFFAVRPEGSVSTLKIQRTERGDSAVYLCASSLMASGSRELFFGEGSRLTVL.

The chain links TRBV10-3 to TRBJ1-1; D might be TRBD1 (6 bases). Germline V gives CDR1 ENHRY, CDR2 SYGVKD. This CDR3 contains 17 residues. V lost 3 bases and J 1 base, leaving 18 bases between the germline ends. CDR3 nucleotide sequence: TGTGCCATCAGTGAACCCCTGGGGGGGCTGTGGAACACTGAAGCTTTCTTT. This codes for CAISEPLGGLWNTEAFF.

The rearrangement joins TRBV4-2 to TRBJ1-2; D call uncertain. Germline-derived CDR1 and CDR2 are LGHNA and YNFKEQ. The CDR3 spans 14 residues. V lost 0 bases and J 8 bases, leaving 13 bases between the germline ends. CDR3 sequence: CASSQDVGAEGYTF. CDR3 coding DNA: TGTGCCAGCAGCCAAGATGTAGGAGCAGAAGGCTACACCTTC.

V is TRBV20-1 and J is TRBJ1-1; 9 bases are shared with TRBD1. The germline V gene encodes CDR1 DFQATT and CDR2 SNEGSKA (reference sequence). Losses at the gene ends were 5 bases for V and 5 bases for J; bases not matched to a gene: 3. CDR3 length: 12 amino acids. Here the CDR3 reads CSAPDRGTEAFF. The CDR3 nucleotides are TGCAGTGCTCCGGACAGGGGAACTGAAGCTTTCTTT.

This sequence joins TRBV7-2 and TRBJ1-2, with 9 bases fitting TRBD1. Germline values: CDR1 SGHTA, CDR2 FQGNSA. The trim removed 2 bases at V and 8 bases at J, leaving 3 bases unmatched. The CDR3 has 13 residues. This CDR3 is CASSLYRGPGYTF. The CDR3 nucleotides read TGTGCCAGCAGCTTATACAGGGGGCCAGGCTACACCTTC.